This TCR beta chain was identified during a study of regulatory dendritic cells for organ transplantation. Study findings and constraints: Memory CD8+ clonal expansion seemed more limited with regulatory than mature dendritic cells. Of resting T cell subsets, memory CD8+ had the most alloreactive clonotypes. Naive T cells showed high diversity, memory cells less, memory CD8+ least.

Memory T cells were CD45RO+, naive were CD45RA+, sorted by FACS. Assay: immunoSEQ multiplex PCR; the TCRdb copy retains only in-frame clones and omits some. This sample yields a few thousand clones, of which around three fifths are seen a single time; about an eighth belongs to the top ten. CDR3 length equals 16 residues. Germline-derived CDR1 and CDR2 are SGDLS and YYNGEE. V trimming: 3 bases; J trimming: 3 bases; junction bases outside the gene matches: 8. This clone has a handful of counts. Its specificity is unknown. This sequence originates from a human donor in good health. The V call is TRBV9, the J call TRBJ1-3, with TRBD1 identical over 8 bases. Sequencing was carried out using memory CD8+ T cells from blood. Subset noted: CD45RO+ memory T cells. The CDR3 nucleotides read TGTGCCAGCAGCGACGCGGACAGGGTGGTTGGAAACACCATATATTTT. This gives the protein CASSDADRVVGNTIYF.